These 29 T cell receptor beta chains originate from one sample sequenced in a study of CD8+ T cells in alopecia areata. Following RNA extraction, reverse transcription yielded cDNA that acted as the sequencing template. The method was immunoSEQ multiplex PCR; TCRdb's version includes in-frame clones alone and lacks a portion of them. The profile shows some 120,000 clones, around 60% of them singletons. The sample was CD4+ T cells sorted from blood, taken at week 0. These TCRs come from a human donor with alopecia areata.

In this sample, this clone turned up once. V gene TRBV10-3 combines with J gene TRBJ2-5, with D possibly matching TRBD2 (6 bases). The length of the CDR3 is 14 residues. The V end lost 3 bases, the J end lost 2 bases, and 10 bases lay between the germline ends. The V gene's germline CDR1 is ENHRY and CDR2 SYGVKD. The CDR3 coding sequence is TGTGCCATCAGTGATCGTAGCGGACAAGAGACCCAGTACTTC. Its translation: CAISDRSGQETQYF.

CDR3 sequence reads: CASSSLQAGGTEAFF. The DNA of the CDR3 is TGTGCCAGCAGTTCTTTACAGGCAGGAGGGACTGAAGCTTTCTTT. The chain recombines TRBV28 with TRBJ1-1, with a possible D match to TRBD1 (5 bases). The CDR3 loop spans 15 amino acids. Germline V lookup: CDR1 MDHEN, CDR2 SYDVKM. V lost 4 bases to trimming and J lost 5 bases, with 17 bases between them.

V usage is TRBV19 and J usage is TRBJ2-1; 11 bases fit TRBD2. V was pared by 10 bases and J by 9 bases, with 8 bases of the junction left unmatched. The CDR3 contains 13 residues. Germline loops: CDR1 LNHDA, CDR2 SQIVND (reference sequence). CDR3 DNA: TGTGCCACTGTACTAGCGGGAGTAGGTGAGCAGTTCTTC. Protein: CATVLAGVGEQFF.

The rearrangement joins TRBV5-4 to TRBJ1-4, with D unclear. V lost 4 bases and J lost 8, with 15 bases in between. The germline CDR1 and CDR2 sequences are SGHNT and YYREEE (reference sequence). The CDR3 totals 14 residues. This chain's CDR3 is CASSHGESGEKLFF. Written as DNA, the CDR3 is TGTGCCAGCAGCCACGGGGAGTCGGGGGAAAAACTGTTTTTT.

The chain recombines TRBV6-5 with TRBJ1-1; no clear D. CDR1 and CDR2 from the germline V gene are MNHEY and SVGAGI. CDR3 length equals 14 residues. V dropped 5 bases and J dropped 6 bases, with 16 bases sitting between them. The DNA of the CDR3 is TGTGCCAGCAGTCCGGGGAGGACGCGGGCTGAAGCTTTCTTT. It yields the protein CASSPGRTRAEAFF.

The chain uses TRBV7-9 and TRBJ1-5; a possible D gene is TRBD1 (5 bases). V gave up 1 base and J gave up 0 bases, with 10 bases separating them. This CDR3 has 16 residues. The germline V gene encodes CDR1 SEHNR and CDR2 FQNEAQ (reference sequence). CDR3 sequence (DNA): TGTGCCAGCAGCTTAGGCGGGACGAATAGCAATCAGCCCCAGCATTTT. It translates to CASSLGGTNSNQPQHF.

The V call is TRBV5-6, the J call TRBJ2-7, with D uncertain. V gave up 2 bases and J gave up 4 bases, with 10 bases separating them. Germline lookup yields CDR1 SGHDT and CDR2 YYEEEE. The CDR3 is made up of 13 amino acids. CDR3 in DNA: TGTGCCAGCAGCTTACGGATGGAGTACGAGCAGTACTTC. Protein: CASSLRMEYEQYF.

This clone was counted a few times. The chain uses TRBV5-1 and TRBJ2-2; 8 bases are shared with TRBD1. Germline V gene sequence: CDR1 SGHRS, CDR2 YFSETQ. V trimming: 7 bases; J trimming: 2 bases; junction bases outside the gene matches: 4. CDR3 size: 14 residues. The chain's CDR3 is CASSTGGNTGELFF. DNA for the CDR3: TGCGCCAGCTCTACAGGGGGAAACACCGGGGAGCTGTTTTTT.

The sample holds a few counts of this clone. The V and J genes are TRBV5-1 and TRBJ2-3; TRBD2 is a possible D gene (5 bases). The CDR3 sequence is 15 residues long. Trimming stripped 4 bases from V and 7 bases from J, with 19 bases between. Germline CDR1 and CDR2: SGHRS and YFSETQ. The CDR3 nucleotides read TGCGCCAGCAGCGAGCAGACGGACCGCGGGCATACGCAGTATTTT. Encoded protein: CASSEQTDRGHTQYF. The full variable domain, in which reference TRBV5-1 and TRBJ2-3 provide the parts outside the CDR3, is KAGVTQTPRYLIKTRGQQVTLSCSPISGHRSVSWYQQTPGQGLQFLFEYFSETQRNKGNFPGRFSGRQFSNSRSEMNVSTLELGDSALYLCASSEQTDRGHTQYFGPGTRLTVL.

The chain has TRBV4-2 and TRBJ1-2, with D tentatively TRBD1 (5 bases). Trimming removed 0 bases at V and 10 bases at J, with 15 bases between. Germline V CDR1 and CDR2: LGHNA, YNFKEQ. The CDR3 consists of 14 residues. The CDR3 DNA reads TGTGCCAGCAGCCAAGATTCAGGGAAGGGAGACTACACCTTC. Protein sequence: CASSQDSGKGDYTF.

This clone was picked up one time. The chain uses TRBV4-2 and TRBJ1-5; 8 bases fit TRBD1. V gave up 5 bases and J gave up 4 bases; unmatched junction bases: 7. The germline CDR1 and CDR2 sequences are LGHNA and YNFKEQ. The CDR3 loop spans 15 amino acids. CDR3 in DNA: TGTGCCAGCAGCGCGACAGGGGCGGGGAATCAGCCCCAGCATTTT. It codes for CASSATGAGNQPQHF.

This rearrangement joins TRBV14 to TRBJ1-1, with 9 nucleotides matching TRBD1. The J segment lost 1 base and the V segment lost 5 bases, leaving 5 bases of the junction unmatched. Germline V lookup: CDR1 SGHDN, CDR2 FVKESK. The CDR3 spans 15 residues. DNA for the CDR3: TGTGCCAGCAGCTCGCCGGGACAGGGGAACACTGAAGCTTTCTTT. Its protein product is CASSSPGQGNTEAFF.

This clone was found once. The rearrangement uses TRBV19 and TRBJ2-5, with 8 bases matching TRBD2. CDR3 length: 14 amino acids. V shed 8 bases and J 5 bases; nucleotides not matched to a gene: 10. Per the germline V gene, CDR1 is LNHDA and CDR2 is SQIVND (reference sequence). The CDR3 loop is CASGVSGSLETQYF. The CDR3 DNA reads TGTGCCAGTGGGGTAAGCGGGAGCTTGGAGACCCAGTACTTC.

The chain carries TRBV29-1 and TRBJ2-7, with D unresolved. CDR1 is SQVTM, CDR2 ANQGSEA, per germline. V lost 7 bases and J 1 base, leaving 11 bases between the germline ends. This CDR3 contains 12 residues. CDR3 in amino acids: CSALTESYEQYF. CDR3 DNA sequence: TGCAGCGCCCTGACCGAATCCTACGAGCAGTACTTC.

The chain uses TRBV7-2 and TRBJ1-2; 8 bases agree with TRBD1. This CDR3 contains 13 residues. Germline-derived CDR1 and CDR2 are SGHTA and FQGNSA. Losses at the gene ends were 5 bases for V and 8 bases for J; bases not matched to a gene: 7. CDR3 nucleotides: TGTGCCAGCAGCATCAGGGGGCTCGGGGGCTACACCTTC. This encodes CASSIRGLGGYTF.

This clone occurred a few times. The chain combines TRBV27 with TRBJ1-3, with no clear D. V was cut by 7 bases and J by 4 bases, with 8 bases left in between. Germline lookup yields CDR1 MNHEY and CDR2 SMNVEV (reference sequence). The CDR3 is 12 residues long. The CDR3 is CASTTVGNTIYF. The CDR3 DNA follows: TGTGCCAGCACGACCGTCGGAAACACCATATATTTT.

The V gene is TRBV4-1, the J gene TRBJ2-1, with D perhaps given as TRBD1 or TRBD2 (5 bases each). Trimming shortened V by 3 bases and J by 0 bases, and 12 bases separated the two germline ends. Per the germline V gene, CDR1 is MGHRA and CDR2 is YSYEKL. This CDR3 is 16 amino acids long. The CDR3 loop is CASSQGPQSSYNEQFF. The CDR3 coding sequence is TGCGCCAGCAGCCAGGGACCTCAGAGCTCCTACAATGAGCAGTTCTTC.

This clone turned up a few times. As DNA, the CDR3 is TGCAGCGTTCGAACAGGGAGCAATCAGCCCCAGCATTTT. This sequence encodes CSVRTGSNQPQHF. This chain uses TRBV29-1 with TRBJ1-5; TRBD1 might be the D (6 bases). This CDR3 is 13 amino acids long. Germline V gives CDR1 SQVTM, CDR2 ANQGSEA. V lost 5 bases and J 1 base, leaving 9 bases between the germline ends.

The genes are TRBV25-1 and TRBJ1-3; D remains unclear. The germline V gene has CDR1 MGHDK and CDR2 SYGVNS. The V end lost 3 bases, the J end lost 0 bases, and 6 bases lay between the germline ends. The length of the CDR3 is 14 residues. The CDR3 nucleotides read TGTGCCAGCAGTGACGTAAGCTCTGGAAACACCATATATTTT. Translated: CASSDVSSGNTIYF.

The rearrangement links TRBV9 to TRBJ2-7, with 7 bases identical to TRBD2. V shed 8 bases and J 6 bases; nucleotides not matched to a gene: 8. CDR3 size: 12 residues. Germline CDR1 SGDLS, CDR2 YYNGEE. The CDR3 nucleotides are TGTGCCAGAGGGCGGGAGAATCTCGAGCAGTACTTC. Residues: CARGRENLEQYF.

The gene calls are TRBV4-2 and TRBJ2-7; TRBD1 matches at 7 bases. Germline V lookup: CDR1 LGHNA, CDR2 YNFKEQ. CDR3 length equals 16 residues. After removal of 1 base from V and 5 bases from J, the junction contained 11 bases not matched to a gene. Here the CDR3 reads CASSQAGDREVNEQYF. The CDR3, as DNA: TGTGCCAGCAGCCAAGCCGGCGACAGGGAAGTGAACGAGCAGTACTTC.

CDR3 nucleotides: TGTGCCAGCAGCTTATCAATTACTCCCGGGGAGCTGTTTTTT. Its translation is CASSLSITPGELFF. V is TRBV5-4 and J is TRBJ2-2; D uncertain. The ends were cut back, 2 bases at V and 6 bases at J, with 11 bases in the middle. This CDR3 region has 14 residues. Germline CDR1 and CDR2: SGHNT and YYREEE (reference sequence).

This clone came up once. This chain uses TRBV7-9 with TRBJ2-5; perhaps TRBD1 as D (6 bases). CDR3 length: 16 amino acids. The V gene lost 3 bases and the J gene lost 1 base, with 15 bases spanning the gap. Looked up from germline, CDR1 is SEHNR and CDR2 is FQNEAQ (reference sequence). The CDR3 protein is CASSFLTGNLQETQYF. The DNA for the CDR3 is TGTGCCAGCAGCTTTTTAACAGGGAACCTCCAAGAGACCCAGTACTTC.

CDR3 region: CAVGVSTLNTEAFF. CDR3 nucleotides: TGTGCCGTCGGCGTTAGCACCCTGAACACTGAAGCTTTCTTT. The J gene is TRBJ1-1, the V gene TRBV11-2, with D unclear. The CDR3 contains 14 residues. Germline CDR1 SGHAT, CDR2 FQNNGV. V was trimmed by 11 bases and J by 0 bases, leaving 16 bases between them.

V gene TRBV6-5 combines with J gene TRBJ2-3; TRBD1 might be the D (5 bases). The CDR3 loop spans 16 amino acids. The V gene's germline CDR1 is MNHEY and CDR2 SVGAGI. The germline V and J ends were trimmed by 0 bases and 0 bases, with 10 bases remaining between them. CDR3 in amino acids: CASSYSRGGSTDTQYF. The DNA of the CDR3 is TGTGCCAGCAGTTACTCAAGGGGTGGTAGCACAGATACGCAGTATTTT.

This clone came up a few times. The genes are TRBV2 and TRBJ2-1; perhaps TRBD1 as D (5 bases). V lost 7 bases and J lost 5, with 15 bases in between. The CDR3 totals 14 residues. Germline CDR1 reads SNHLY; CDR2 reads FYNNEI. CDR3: CASTEQLQDNEQFF. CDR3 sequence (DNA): TGTGCCAGCACCGAGCAACTACAGGACAATGAGCAGTTCTTC.

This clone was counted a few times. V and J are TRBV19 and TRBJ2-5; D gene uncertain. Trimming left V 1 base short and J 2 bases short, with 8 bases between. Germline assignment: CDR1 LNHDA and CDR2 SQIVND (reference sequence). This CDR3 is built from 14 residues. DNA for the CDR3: TGTGCCAGTAGTATAGTGGCGGTGCAAGAGACCCAGTACTTC. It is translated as CASSIVAVQETQYF.

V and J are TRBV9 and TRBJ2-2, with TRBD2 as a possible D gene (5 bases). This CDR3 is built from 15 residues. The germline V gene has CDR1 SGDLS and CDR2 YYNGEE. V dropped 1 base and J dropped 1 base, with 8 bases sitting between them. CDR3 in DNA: TGTGCCAGCAGCGTACTGAGGGAGAACACCGGGGAGCTGTTTTTT. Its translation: CASSVLRENTGELFF.

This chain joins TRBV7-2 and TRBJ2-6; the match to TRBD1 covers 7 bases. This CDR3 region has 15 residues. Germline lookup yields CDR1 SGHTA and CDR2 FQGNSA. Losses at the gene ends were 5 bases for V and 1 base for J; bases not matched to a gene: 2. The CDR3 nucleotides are TGTGCCAGCAGCGTGACAGGGTCTGGGGCCAACGTCCTGACTTTC. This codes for CASSVTGSGANVLTF. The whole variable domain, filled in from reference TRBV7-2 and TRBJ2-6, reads GAGVSQSPSNKVTEKGKDVELRCDPISGHTALYWYRQSLGQGLEFLIYFQGNSAPDKSGLPSDRFSAERTGGSVSTLTIQRTQQEDSAVYLCASSVTGSGANVLTFGAGSRLTVL.